These 6 T cell receptor beta chains share one sample of origin, sequenced in a study of vaccination effects on CD4 cells after COVID-19. The antigens these receptors bind are not known. Expansion with viral peptide pools was applied to antigen-specific CD4+ T cells by the ViraFEST assay prior to sequencing. The culture ran for roughly ten days before CD4+ T cells were isolated. It was between March and December 2020 that the person had a SARS-CoV-2 infection confirmed by PCR. The data were produced by immunoSEQ multiplex PCR, yet TCRdb's version contains in-frame clones alone and is incomplete. The table shows some 40,000 clones, with around 75% occurring only once. The material was CD4+ T cells from PBMCs cultured with a peptide pool, obtained before COVID-19 vaccination. Source of these receptors: a human donor who had a prior SARS-CoV-2 infection.

The J gene is TRBJ2-5, the V gene TRBV3-1 (or the pseudogene TRBV3-2), with a tentative D call TRBD2 (6 bases). Trimming removed 2 bases at V and 3 bases at J, with 10 bases between. CDR3 size: 14 residues. Germline V gene lookup returns CDR1 LGHDT and CDR2 YNNKEL (reference sequence). Here the CDR3 reads CASSQLGGEETQYF. CDR3 nucleotides: TGTGCCAGCAGCCAACTGGGGGGAGAAGAGACCCAGTACTTC.

This clone was seen only a few times. This sequence joins TRBV7-2 and TRBJ1-1; D gene unclear. Trimming shortened V by 5 bases and J by 3 bases, and 10 bases separated the two germline ends. This CDR3 comprises 13 residues. Germline V gene sequence: CDR1 SGHTA, CDR2 FQGNSA. CDR3 sequence: CASSRQVDTEAFF. The CDR3 bases are TGTGCCAGCAGCCGGCAGGTTGACACTGAAGCTTTCTTT.

The chain carries TRBV24-1 and TRBJ1-5; D gene ambiguous. This CDR3 is 12 amino acids long. Trimming took 1 base from V and 7 from J, leaving 4 bases between them. The germline V gene encodes CDR1 KGHDR and CDR2 SFDVKD. CDR3 coding DNA: TGTGCCACCAGTGATTTCGGGCAGCCCCAGCATTTT. Translated, it gives CATSDFGQPQHF.

The rearrangement uses TRBV6-6 and TRBJ2-7, with 8 bases lining up with TRBD2. V gave up 6 bases and J gave up 0 bases; unmatched junction bases: 7. Germline lookup yields CDR1 MNHNY and CDR2 SVGAGI (reference sequence). This CDR3 contains 15 residues. Written as DNA, the CDR3 is TGTGCCAGCAGGGAGACGGGACTAGACTCCTACGAGCAGTACTTC. It yields the protein CASRETGLDSYEQYF.

The gene calls are TRBV11-3 and TRBJ2-7; 12 nucleotides match TRBD2. Germline trimming cut 5 bases from V and 2 bases from J; bases unmatched to any gene: 7. The CDR3 has 16 amino acids. Per the germline V gene, CDR1 is SGHNT and CDR2 is YENEEA. The CDR3, as DNA: TGTGCCAGCAGCCCCCGGACTAGCGGGAATACCTACGAGCAGTACTTC. It yields the protein CASSPRTSGNTYEQYF. Looking up the rest from reference TRBV11-3 and TRBJ2-7 gives the full variable domain: EAGVVQSPRYKIIEKKQPVAFWCNPISGHNTLYWYLQNLGQGPELLIRYENEEAVDDSQLPKDRFSAERLKGVDSTLKIQPAELGDSAVYLCASSPRTSGNTYEQYFGPGTRLTVT.

The J gene is TRBJ1-2, the V gene TRBV6-5; D remains ambiguous. Germline V gene sequence: CDR1 MNHEY, CDR2 SVGAGI. V was pared by 6 bases and J by 0 bases, with 8 bases between. The CDR3 is made up of 13 amino acids. Here the CDR3 reads CASRMTPNYGYTF. The CDR3, as DNA: TGTGCCAGCAGGATGACACCTAACTATGGCTACACCTTC.